Following are 21 T cell receptor beta chains from one sample sequenced in a study of cytomegalovirus exposure and HLA in healthy donors. It was with 60 Vbeta and 13 Jbeta primers that the PCR ran. This table comes from immunoSEQ multiplex PCR, and its TCRdb copy is limited to in-frame clones, with some not included. Counted here are some 120,000 clones, 65% to 80% occurring once; the ten biggest clones make up roughly 5.8%. The specimen sequenced was PBMCs. The receptor source for this set is a man younger than 35 in good health and CMV-seropositive.

In nucleotides, the CDR3 is TGTGCCAGCAGTACCGGGGGGCGAGTCGATACGCAGTATTTT. This sequence encodes CASSTGGRVDTQYF. V and J are TRBV28 and TRBJ2-3; D perhaps matches TRBD2 (7 bases). The germline CDR1 and CDR2 sequences are MDHEN and SYDVKM. The V and J ends lost 5 bases and 6 bases respectively, with 15 bases between them. The length of the CDR3 is 14 residues.

The rearrangement links TRBV18 to TRBJ1-3; D unresolved. Per the germline V gene, CDR1 is KGHSH and CDR2 is LQKENI. V was pared by 6 bases and J by 0 bases, with 9 bases between. CDR3 length: 14 residues. This CDR3 is CASSLGRSGNTIYF. In nucleotides, the CDR3 is TGTGCCAGCTCCCTAGGCCGCTCTGGAAACACCATATATTTT. The complete variable domain, with remaining parts taken from reference TRBV18 and TRBJ1-3, reads NAGVMQNPRHLVRRRGQEARLRCSPMKGHSHVYWYRQLPEEGLKFMVYLQKENIIDESGMPKERFSAEFPKEGPSILRIQQVVRGDSAAYFCASSLGRSGNTIYFGEGSWLTVV.

DNA for the CDR3: TGTGCCAGCGGTTTAGGGACAGGGGGAACCTACGAGCAGTACTTC. Protein sequence: CASGLGTGGTYEQYF. The rearrangement links TRBV6-1 to TRBJ2-7; 11 nucleotides align to TRBD1. Trimming removed 8 bases from V and 2 bases from J; junction bases left unmatched: 8. The germline V gene has CDR1 MNHNS and CDR2 SASEGT. The CDR3 is made up of 15 amino acids.

The chain combines TRBV5-5 with TRBJ2-1, with D possibly matching TRBD2 (7 bases). CDR3 length equals 15 residues. Looked up from germline, CDR1 is SGHKS and CDR2 is YYEKEE (reference sequence). V lost 0 bases and J lost 2, with 9 bases in between. CDR3 sequence reads: CASSLVGGPYNEQFF. DNA for the CDR3: TGTGCCAGCAGCTTGGTGGGGGGGCCCTACAATGAGCAGTTCTTC.

CDR3 residues: CASNHDRDLTYEQYF. The CDR3 DNA reads as TGTGCCAGCAACCATGACAGGGACCTAACCTACGAGCAGTACTTC. V gene TRBV28 combines with J gene TRBJ2-7; 7 bases are a match to TRBD1. V shed 7 bases and J 2 bases; nucleotides not matched to a gene: 11. The CDR3 covers 15 residues. CDR1 is MDHEN, CDR2 SYDVKM, per germline.

This chain uses TRBV29-1 with TRBJ1-1; weak D call: TRBD1 (6 bases). Germline-derived CDR1 and CDR2 are SQVTM and ANQGSEA. The CDR3 totals 12 residues. V shed 1 base and J shed 7 bases, with 10 bases lying between them. CDR3 in DNA: TGCAGCGTTGAAGGGCAGGGGTTTGAAGCTTTCTTT. Protein: CSVEGQGFEAFF.

This clone showed up just a few times. This chain links TRBV18 with TRBJ1-2; the D gene is possibly TRBD1 (5 bases). Germline V lookup: CDR1 KGHSH, CDR2 LQKENI. The CDR3 runs 16 residues. Deletions cut 2 bases from V and 4 bases from J, with 17 bases between. The CDR3: CASSPWNQGTSYGYTF. The DNA for the CDR3 is TGTGCCAGCTCACCATGGAACCAGGGAACCTCCTATGGCTACACCTTC.

This clone came up once. The chain has TRBV5-6 and TRBJ2-7; D not resolved. The CDR3 is 12 amino acids. V lost 2 bases and J lost 7, with 10 bases in between. Germline V gene lookup returns CDR1 SGHDT and CDR2 YYEEEE. CDR3 nucleotides: TGTGCCAGCAGCTTATGGCGCGGAGAGCAGTACTTC. As protein: CASSLWRGEQYF.

The rearrangement joins TRBV27 to TRBJ2-2, with 9 bases matching TRBD1. Germline loops: CDR1 MNHEY, CDR2 SMNVEV (reference sequence). The CDR3 is 14 residues long. Trimming cost V 4 bases and J 3 bases; bases outside gene matches: 0. The CDR3, as DNA: TGTGCCAGCAGTTGGACAGGGGACACCGGGGAGCTGTTTTTT. Its protein product is CASSWTGDTGELFF.

This clone appeared a few times. The chain couples TRBV6-6 to TRBJ1-6; 7 bases match TRBD1. The CDR3 runs to 15 residues. The V gene's germline CDR1 is MNHNY and CDR2 SVGAGI (reference sequence). V dropped 5 bases and J dropped 9; count of bases not matched to a gene: 10. Here the CDR3 reads CASSLRDSEGSPLHF. CDR3 nucleotides: TGTGCCAGCAGTCTCCGGGACAGCGAAGGTTCACCCCTCCACTTT.

The chain employs TRBV5-6 and TRBJ2-3; 8 bases align to TRBD2. Germline lookup yields CDR1 SGHDT and CDR2 YYEEEE. J lost 4 bases, V lost 1 base, and 8 bases had no gene match. This CDR3 region has 16 residues. This CDR3 is CASSLFGGASADTQYF. In DNA, the CDR3 is TGTGCCAGCAGCTTGTTCGGGGGGGCGTCGGCAGATACGCAGTATTTT.

CDR3 DNA: TGCGCCAGCAGCGACCATGACAGGGGTGAAAAACTGTTTTTT. Translating gives CASSDHDRGEKLFF. V usage is TRBV5-1 and J usage is TRBJ1-4; 8 bases are shared with TRBD1. V trimming: 4 bases; J trimming: 7 bases; junction bases outside the gene matches: 6. Germline V CDR1 and CDR2: SGHRS, YFSETQ. The CDR3 is 14 residues long.

The chain has TRBV5-1 and TRBJ1-1; TRBD1 matches 9 bases. V lost 2 bases, J lost 5 bases, and 22 bases stayed unmatched. The CDR3 has 20 residues. The germline CDR1 and CDR2 sequences are SGHRS and YFSETQ. CDR3 amino acids: CASSFLPGQGPRGGRTEAFF. In DNA, the CDR3 is TGCGCCAGCAGCTTTCTACCGGGACAGGGTCCGAGGGGAGGAAGGACTGAAGCTTTCTTT.

The CDR3 DNA reads TGTGCCAGCAGCTCGGGACAGGGGAACACCGGGGAGCTGTTTTTT. It is translated as CASSSGQGNTGELFF. This chain connects TRBV7-6 to TRBJ2-2; 9 bases line up with TRBD1. The germline gives CDR1 SGHVS, CDR2 FNYEAQ. The CDR3 is made up of 15 amino acids. J was trimmed by 1 base and V by 4 bases; bases with no gene match: 1. Combining the CDR3 with reference TRBV7-6 and TRBJ2-2 gives the whole variable domain GAGVSQSPRYKVTKRGQDVALRCDPISGHVSLYWYRQALGQGPEFLTYFNYEAQQDKSGLPNDRFSAERPEGSISTLTIQRTEQRDSAMYRCASSSGQGNTGELFFGEGSRLTVL.

This rearrangement joins TRBV5-1 to TRBJ2-1, with 12 bases identical to TRBD1. The V gene's germline CDR1 is SGHRS and CDR2 YFSETQ. CDR3 length: 15 amino acids. V lost 4 bases and J lost 7; bases outside the gene matches: 6. CDR3 bases: TGCGCCAGCAGCCTGGGACAGGGGGCGCGGAATGAGCAGTTCTTC. It is translated as CASSLGQGARNEQFF. Full variable domain (outside the CDR3, taken from reference TRBV5-1 and TRBJ2-1): KAGVTQTPRYLIKTRGQQVTLSCSPISGHRSVSWYQQTPGQGLQFLFEYFSETQRNKGNFPGRFSGRQFSNSRSEMNVSTLELGDSALYLCASSLGQGARNEQFFGPGTRLTVL.

Remarks on this clone: A read error may produce the germline difference seen at one junction end. This sequence joins TRBV7-7 and TRBJ2-1, with 9 bases identical to TRBD1. Germline V lookup: CDR1 SSHAT, CDR2 FNYEAQ (reference sequence). The CDR3 sequence is 13 residues long. The CDR3 sequence: CASSSGQGNEQFF. CDR3 in DNA: TGTGCTAGCAGCTCAGGACAGGGGAATGAGCAGTTCTTC.

V and J are TRBV6-1 and TRBJ1-1; D unclear. Trimming removed 8 bases at V and 0 bases at J, with 10 bases between. Germline V gene data show CDR1 as MNHNS and CDR2 as SASEGT. This CDR3 comprises 13 residues. The CDR3 nucleotides read TGTGCCAGCGATCGAGTGATGAACACTGAAGCTTTCTTT. This codes for CASDRVMNTEAFF.

This chain uses TRBV5-1 with TRBJ1-3, with a possible D match to TRBD1 (6 bases). The CDR3 is 14 residues long. Trimming pared 4 bases from V and 1 base from J, leaving 9 bases between. Germline V gene sequence: CDR1 SGHRS, CDR2 YFSETQ. The CDR3 DNA reads as TGCGCCAGCAGCCAGGGGACATCTGGAAACACCATATATTTT. As protein: CASSQGTSGNTIYF.

V and J are TRBV6-4 and TRBJ2-7; 8 bases are a match to TRBD1. This CDR3 has 13 amino acids. Germline V lookup: CDR1 MRHNA, CDR2 SNTAGT. V was clipped by 4 bases and J by 3 bases; unmatched bases: 2. The CDR3 loop is CASSVQGGYEQYF. DNA for the CDR3: TGTGCCAGCAGTGTACAGGGGGGCTACGAGCAGTACTTC.

The chain combines TRBV10-3 with TRBJ1-6; the D gene is possibly TRBD1 (6 bases). The CDR3 has 15 amino acids. Trimming shortened V by 10 bases and J by 7 bases, and 20 bases separated the two germline ends. Germline CDR1 reads ENHRY; CDR2 reads SYGVKD. This CDR3 is CATKQTGHLNSPLHF. Here the CDR3 DNA reads TGTGCCACTAAACAGACGGGACACCTAAATTCACCCCTCCACTTT.

The rearrangement links TRBV28 to TRBJ2-3, with D possibly TRBD2 on 6 matching bases. This CDR3 is built from 15 residues. V was clipped by 7 bases and J by 4 bases, with 18 bases between them. The germline V gene has CDR1 MDHEN and CDR2 SYDVKM. The CDR3 is CASTSSEASADTQYF. In DNA form, the CDR3 reads TGTGCCAGCACCTCATCGGAGGCTAGCGCAGATACGCAGTATTTT.